These 24 T cell receptor beta chains came from one sample sequenced in a study of T cell changes during pregnancy in multiple sclerosis. Generated by immunoSEQ multiplex PCR, the TCRdb table keeps only in-frame clones and is missing some. The sample lists 35,000 to 50,000 clones, approximately 90% seen once, with less than 0.55% in the top ten. Sequenced material: CD4+ T cells from peripheral blood mononuclear cells, taken in the third trimester of pregnancy. The origin of the receptors is a female donor in good health, enrolled as a control in a pregnancy study.

This clone has only one observation. J is TRBJ1-2 and V is TRBV18, with 7 bases that match TRBD1. The ends lost 0 bases at V and 4 bases at J; junction bases unmatched: 11. Germline CDR1 KGHSH, CDR2 LQKENI. This CDR3 has 17 amino acids. The CDR3 bases are TGTGCCAGCTCACCACCTGGTTTCAGGGGGTCCCGCTATGGCTACACCTTC. As protein: CASSPPGFRGSRYGYTF. Full variable domain (rest looked up from reference TRBV18 and TRBJ1-2): NAGVMQNPRHLVRRRGQEARLRCSPMKGHSHVYWYRQLPEEGLKFMVYLQKENIIDESGMPKERFSAEFPKEGPSILRIQQVVRGDSAAYFCASSPPGFRGSRYGYTFGSGTRLTVV.

The chain is built from TRBV12-5 and TRBJ2-3; TRBD1 might be the D (6 bases). CDR1 is LGHNT, CDR2 FRNRAP, per germline. V shed 5 bases and J shed 3 bases, with 18 bases lying between them. This CDR3 spans 16 amino acids. CDR3 coding DNA: TGTGCTAGTGGTACAGGGCAATTCGGACCGACAGATACGCAGTATTTT. This gives the protein CASGTGQFGPTDTQYF.

This chain links TRBV10-3 with TRBJ2-7, with 10 bases lining up with TRBD1. Germline loops: CDR1 ENHRY, CDR2 SYGVKD. V shed 4 bases, J shed 3 bases, and the junction held 9 bases outside the gene matches. The CDR3 runs 16 residues. As DNA, the CDR3 is TGTGCCATCAGTGGAGGTTCCGGGACAGGGGTCTACGAGCAGTACTTC. This gives the protein CAISGGSGTGVYEQYF.

This chain joins TRBV7-6 and TRBJ2-7; TRBD2 aligns across 8 bases. Germline-derived CDR1 and CDR2 are SGHVS and FNYEAQ. This CDR3 comprises 17 residues. V gave up 3 bases and J gave up 3 bases; unmatched junction bases: 13. CDR3 sequence: CASSLADPPGLVYEQYF. The CDR3 coding sequence is TGTGCCAGCAGCTTGGCGGATCCCCCGGGACTAGTCTACGAGCAGTACTTC.

The chain couples TRBV5-1 to TRBJ2-2; no clear D gene. Germline CDR1 is SGHRS and CDR2 is YFSETQ. V lost 0 bases to trimming and J lost 3 bases, with 6 bases between them. The CDR3 runs 14 residues. The CDR3 reads CASSLDSDTGELFF. The CDR3 nucleotides are TGCGCCAGCAGCTTGGACTCTGACACCGGGGAGCTGTTTTTT.

The V and J genes are TRBV10-3 and TRBJ2-3; D not certain. V shed 4 bases and J shed 4 bases, with 9 bases lying between them. This CDR3 contains 13 residues. CDR1 is ENHRY, CDR2 SYGVKD, per germline. CDR3 in DNA: TGTGCCATCAGTGGGATTAGCTCAGATACGCAGTATTTT. This translates into CAISGISSDTQYF.

The CDR3 sequence: CASQQGTYEQYF. Here the CDR3 DNA reads TGTGCCAGTCAACAGGGCACCTACGAGCAGTACTTC. The V gene is TRBV28, the J gene TRBJ2-7; D is possibly TRBD1 (6 bases). The length of the CDR3 is 12 residues. The V and J ends lost 9 bases and 2 bases respectively, with 11 bases between them. Per the germline V gene, CDR1 is MDHEN and CDR2 is SYDVKM.

As concerns this clone: The junction and the germline gene differ at one end; a read error may be behind it. The chain couples TRBV13 to TRBJ2-7, with D perhaps TRBD2 (5 bases). The CDR3 is 14 amino acids. CDR1 and CDR2 (germline): PRHDT, FYEKMQ (reference sequence). In DNA, the CDR3 is TGTGCCAGCAGCCTAGGTCGGGGTCGGTACGAGCAGTACTTC. Translated, it gives CASSLGRGRYEQYF.

J is TRBJ2-2 and V is TRBV15; D is unclear. V was pared by 2 bases and J by 5 bases, with 21 bases between. The CDR3 consists of 18 residues. Germline V CDR1 and CDR2: LNHNV, YYDKDF (reference sequence). DNA of the CDR3: TGTGCCACCAGCAGACAACGTTTACGGCCCGGGTGGACCGGGGAGCTGTTTTTT. It encodes CATSRQRLRPGWTGELFF.

The V gene is TRBV7-9, the J gene TRBJ2-6, with D possibly TRBD1 on 7 matching bases. The CDR3 spans 19 residues. The V end lost 1 base, the J end lost 0 bases, and 16 bases lay between the germline ends. Germline lookup yields CDR1 SEHNR and CDR2 FQNEAQ (reference sequence). The CDR3 loop is CASSLGTGLLSSGANVLTF. In nucleotides, the CDR3 is TGTGCCAGCAGCTTAGGGACAGGACTACTTTCCTCTGGGGCCAACGTCCTGACTTTC.

V usage is TRBV7-2 and J usage is TRBJ2-4, with D perhaps TRBD2 (5 bases). The CDR3 spans 15 residues. Germline-derived CDR1 and CDR2 are SGHTA and FQGNSA. The germline V and J ends were trimmed by 2 bases and 2 bases, with 10 bases remaining between them. The CDR3 protein is CASSLSRDSKNIQYF. Here the CDR3 DNA reads TGTGCCAGCAGCTTATCACGGGATTCCAAAAACATTCAGTACTTC.

This chain connects TRBV7-9 to TRBJ2-2; 9 positions agree with TRBD1. The CDR3 has 17 residues. CDR1 SEHNR and CDR2 FQNEAQ come from the germline V gene (reference sequence). V lost 5 bases to trimming and J lost 6 bases; unmatched junction nucleotides: 13. For the CDR3, the DNA is TGTGCCAGCAGCCAAACAACCGGGACAGGGTGGCCCGGGGAGCTGTTTTTT. This sequence encodes CASSQTTGTGWPGELFF. The variable domain in full, with the rest retrieved from reference TRBV7-9 and TRBJ2-2, is DTGVSQNPRHKITKRGQNVTFRCDPISEHNRLYWYRQTLGQGPEFLTYFQNEAQLEKSRLLSDRFSAERPKGSFSTLEIQRTEQGDSAMYLCASSQTTGTGWPGELFFGEGSRLTVL.

The rearrangement uses TRBV7-2 and TRBJ1-2, with 10 nucleotides matching TRBD1. This CDR3 has 15 residues. Germline CDR1 SGHTA, CDR2 FQGNSA. Unmatched junction bases numbered 0, after V lost 1 base and J lost 1 base. The CDR3 nucleotides read TGTGCCAGCAGCTTAGGGACAGGGGGTAACTATGGCTACACCTTC. Amino acid sequence: CASSLGTGGNYGYTF. The full variable domain, completed using reference TRBV7-2 and TRBJ1-2, is GAGVSQSPSNKVTEKGKDVELRCDPISGHTALYWYRQSLGQGLEFLIYFQGNSAPDKSGLPSDRFSAERTGGSVSTLTIQRTQQEDSAVYLCASSLGTGGNYGYTFGSGTRLTVV.

This clone is a singleton in its sample. The V and J genes are TRBV28 and TRBJ1-1; no firm D call. With 10 bases removed from V and 2 bases from J, the gap between germline ends came to 23 bases. This CDR3 has 16 amino acids. Germline loops: CDR1 MDHEN, CDR2 SYDVKM. The CDR3 loop reads CATNEAFGRSNTEAFF. DNA for the CDR3: TGTGCCACCAACGAAGCCTTTGGGCGCTCAAACACTGAAGCTTTCTTT.

This chain uses TRBV18 with TRBJ1-1; 7 bases map to TRBD1. Germline CDR1 and CDR2: KGHSH and LQKENI. The V gene end was trimmed by 8 bases and the J gene end by 3 bases; junction bases not matched to a gene: 9. The length of the CDR3 is 14 residues. CDR3 residues: CASTSTGWDTEAFF. As DNA, the CDR3 is TGTGCCAGCACGTCGACAGGGTGGGACACTGAAGCTTTCTTT.

This clone was detected only a few times. The V and J genes are TRBV6-5 and TRBJ1-5, with D tentatively TRBD1 (5 bases). Germline values: CDR1 MNHEY, CDR2 SVGAGI. The CDR3 extends over 14 amino acids. Trimming removed 0 bases at V and 9 bases at J, with 12 bases between. CDR3 nucleotide sequence: TGTGCCAGCAGTTACTCGACCTCGGGGGGGCCCCAGCATTTT. Translating it yields CASSYSTSGGPQHF.

The chain joins TRBV6-5 to TRBJ2-5, with TRBD2 identical over 7 bases. The trim removed 6 bases at V and 0 bases at J, leaving 1 base unmatched. Germline CDR1 MNHEY, CDR2 SVGAGI. This CDR3 comprises 13 residues. As DNA, the CDR3 is TGTGCCAGCAGACGGGGGGACCAAGAGACCCAGTACTTC. Protein sequence: CASRRGDQETQYF.

The chain has TRBV28 and TRBJ1-5, with TRBD1 matching over 8 bases. CDR3 length: 14 residues. After removal of 5 bases from V and 5 bases from J, the junction contained 5 bases not matched to a gene. From germline, CDR1 is MDHEN and CDR2 SYDVKM. The CDR3 DNA follows: TGTGCCAGCAGTCCTGGACAGGGCGATCAGCCCCAGCATTTT. This codes for CASSPGQGDQPQHF.

CDR3 nucleotide sequence: TGTGCCAGCGAGAAAAACGGGAAGGGTTCAGAGACCCAGTACTTC. Its translation is CASEKNGKGSETQYF. The genes are TRBV5-4 and TRBJ2-5; a possible D gene is TRBD2 (5 bases). This CDR3 comprises 15 residues. CDR1 is SGHNT, CDR2 YYREEE, per germline (reference sequence). The V end was cut by 7 bases, the J end by 4 bases, with 20 bases between.

This chain uses TRBV10-2 with TRBJ2-5; 10 nucleotides line up with TRBD1. V shed 7 bases, J shed 2 bases, and the junction held 4 bases outside the gene matches. This CDR3 has 14 residues. Germline V gene lookup returns CDR1 WSHSY and CDR2 SAAADI. The DNA of the CDR3 is TGCGCCAGCACACCGGGACAGGGGCAAGAGACCCAGTACTTC. This translates into CASTPGQGQETQYF.

The V call is TRBV7-8, the J call TRBJ1-3; TRBD1 aligns across 8 bases. Germline CDR1 is SGHVS and CDR2 is FQNEAQ. The CDR3 has 15 amino acids. Trimming at V came to 3 bases and at J to 2 bases, leaving 3 bases not matched to a gene. CDR3 bases: TGTGCCAGCAGCTTGGTGGACAGGGCTGGAAACACCATATATTTT. Its translation is CASSLVDRAGNTIYF.

This rearrangement joins TRBV5-4 to TRBJ2-5, with D possibly matching TRBD1 (6 bases). In germline, CDR1 is SGHNT, CDR2 YYREEE (reference sequence). The CDR3 has 14 amino acids. Trimming removed 4 bases at V and 2 bases at J, with 12 bases between. The DNA of the CDR3 is TGTGCCAGCAGCCCACAGGGTCCGCAAGAGACCCAGTACTTC. Protein sequence: CASSPQGPQETQYF.

This clone has only one observation. The chain couples TRBV7-3 to TRBJ2-5; maybe TRBD2 (6 bases). The germline V gene encodes CDR1 SGHTA and CDR2 FQGTGA. The V end was cut by 5 bases, the J end by 4 bases, with 20 bases between. This CDR3 is built from 16 residues. CDR3 in amino acids: CASSPGRGKGGETQYF. In DNA form, the CDR3 reads TGTGCCAGCAGCCCCGGACGGGGAAAGGGAGGAGAGACCCAGTACTTC.

The gene calls are TRBV6-5 and TRBJ2-3; 7 nucleotides align to TRBD2. Unmatched junction bases numbered 8, after V lost 2 bases and J lost 6 bases. The germline CDR1 and CDR2 sequences are MNHEY and SVGAGI. The CDR3 spans 15 residues. CDR3 sequence: CASSYQRGRADTQYF. The CDR3 region has the DNA TGTGCCAGCAGTTACCAGCGGGGCCGGGCCGATACGCAGTATTTT.